The next 26 T cell receptor beta chains were all read from a single sample in a study of graft-versus-host responses after intestinal transplantation. The repertoire was sequenced with immunoSEQ multiplex PCR; TCRdb's copy has only in-frame clones and lacks some. The sample carries 96,000 or so clones, roughly 92% recorded once. No cognate antigen is known for these TCRs. The source material was unstimulated CD4+ T cells sorted from spleen or lymph node cells, sampled before intestinal transplant. The receptors derive from a human donor who received an intestinal transplant.

V gene TRBV15 combines with J gene TRBJ1-3, with a possible D match to TRBD1 (5 bases). This CDR3 comprises 18 residues. Trimming left V 0 bases short and J 0 bases short, with 15 bases between. Germline loops: CDR1 LNHNV, CDR2 YYDKDF (reference sequence). The CDR3 region has the DNA TGTGCCACCAGCAGAGATTTGGGCGCGGGGGGCTCTGGAAACACCATATATTTT. As protein: CATSRDLGAGGSGNTIYF.

CDR3 sequence reads: CAWSVPLAGGTDTQYF. As DNA, the CDR3 is TGTGCCTGGAGTGTACCACTAGCGGGGGGCACAGATACGCAGTATTTT. The J gene is TRBJ2-3, the V gene TRBV30; 11 nucleotides align to TRBD2. Germline V lookup: CDR1 GTSNPN, CDR2 SVGIG (reference sequence). The length of the CDR3 is 16 residues. With V trimmed by 0 bases and J by 1 base, 3 bases remained unmatched.

J is TRBJ2-7 and V is TRBV4-1, with TRBD2 matching 10 bases. CDR3 length: 15 amino acids. Per germline, CDR1 MGHRA and CDR2 YSYEKL. The J segment lost 6 bases and the V segment lost 2 bases, leaving 7 bases of the junction unmatched. CDR3 in DNA: TGCGCCAGCAGCCAATCCCCTAGCGGGAGTGGCGAGCAGTACTTC. The encoded protein is CASSQSPSGSGEQYF.

This chain uses TRBV7-4 with TRBJ1-1; the match to TRBD1 covers 7 bases. CDR1 is SGHVT, CDR2 SQSDAQ, per germline. The CDR3 sequence is 15 residues long. V lost 5 bases, J lost 3 bases, and 9 bases stayed unmatched. As DNA, the CDR3 is TGTGCCAGCAGCGCCAGGGGGATTTGGGACACTGAAGCTTTCTTT. Amino acid sequence: CASSARGIWDTEAFF.

The chain's CDR3 is CASIVSGVTSYEQYF. CDR3 in DNA: TGTGCCAGCATCGTTAGCGGGGTGACCTCCTACGAGCAGTACTTC. The chain carries TRBV6-1 and TRBJ2-5; TRBD2 matches at 8 bases. The DNA end lines up better with TRBJ2-7; the J call may be wrong. The CDR3 runs to 15 residues. CDR1 and CDR2 (germline): MNHNS, SASEGT.

V gene TRBV7-2 combines with J gene TRBJ2-5; 12 bases agree with TRBD2. Per germline, CDR1 SGHTA and CDR2 FQGNSA. CDR3 length: 15 residues. V lost 2 bases, J lost 5 bases, and 3 bases stayed unmatched. The CDR3 bases are TGTGCCAGCAGCTTACTAGCGGGGGGGCGGGAGACCCAGTACTTC. Protein: CASSLLAGGRETQYF.

V and J are TRBV18 and TRBJ1-4, with 8 bases matching TRBD1. Germline V gene lookup returns CDR1 KGHSH and CDR2 LQKENI. The CDR3 length is 16 residues. Germline trimming cut 1 base from V and 4 bases from J; bases unmatched to any gene: 5. The CDR3 sequence is CASSPRRTGSNEKLFF. CDR3 bases: TGTGCCAGCTCACCACGGCGGACAGGGAGTAATGAAAAACTGTTTTTT.

The chain has TRBV5-8 and TRBJ2-3; TRBD1 might be the D (7 bases). The germline V and J ends were trimmed by 8 bases and 4 bases, with 17 bases remaining between them. The CDR3 extends over 14 amino acids. The germline gives CDR1 SGHTS, CDR2 YDEGEE. This chain's CDR3 is CARIQSRGADTQYF. As DNA, the CDR3 is TGTGCCAGAATACAAAGCAGGGGGGCAGATACGCAGTATTTT.

This chain links TRBV5-1 with TRBJ2-7; 8 nucleotides agree with TRBD1. The ends lost 2 bases at V and 4 bases at J; junction bases unmatched: 11. This CDR3 contains 16 residues. Germline assignment: CDR1 SGHRS and CDR2 YFSETQ. CDR3 loop: CASSFGLRTGFYEQYF. The CDR3 DNA follows: TGCGCCAGCAGCTTTGGACTACGGACAGGGTTTTACGAGCAGTACTTC.

The chain couples TRBV6-1 to TRBJ1-1; 9 positions match TRBD1. The CDR3 is made up of 15 amino acids. Germline V gives CDR1 MNHNS, CDR2 SASEGT. V gave up 4 bases and J gave up 8 bases; unmatched junction bases: 11. The chain's CDR3 is CASSVSGQGKSEAFF. The CDR3 DNA reads TGTGCCAGCAGTGTATCCGGACAGGGGAAATCGGAAGCTTTCTTT.

The CDR3, as DNA: TGTGCCAGCAGTGATTTTCGGGGGGGCGGGTCAAGCAATGAGCAGTTCTTC. This sequence encodes CASSDFRGGGSSNEQFF. V usage is TRBV2 and J usage is TRBJ2-1; TRBD2 matches 8 bases. CDR1 is SNHLY, CDR2 FYNNEI, per germline. V shed 3 bases, J shed 6 bases, and the junction held 13 bases outside the gene matches. The CDR3 sequence is 17 residues long.

The chain uses TRBV29-1 and TRBJ1-2; no firm D call. Trimming shortened V by 7 bases and J by 3 bases, and 12 bases separated the two germline ends. The germline gives CDR1 SQVTM, CDR2 ANQGSEA. There are 12 residues in the CDR3. The CDR3 region is CSAAGTYYGYTF. The CDR3 coding sequence is TGCAGCGCGGCAGGCACCTACTATGGCTACACCTTC. Together with reference TRBV29-1 and TRBJ1-2, the CDR3 gives the full variable domain: SAVISQKPSRDICQRGTSLTIQCQVDSQVTMMFWYRQQPGQSLTLIATANQGSEATYESGFVIDKFPISRPNLTFSTLTVSNMSPEDSSIYLCSAAGTYYGYTFGSGTRLTVV.

The chain has TRBV7-2 and TRBJ2-1; the D is unclear. With 4 bases removed from V and 3 bases from J, the gap between germline ends came to 19 bases. Germline CDR1 is SGHTA and CDR2 is FQGNSA. CDR3 size: 17 residues. The CDR3 DNA sequence: TGTGCCAGCAGCTCTAGTGGTCTTGGCGAGAGCTACAATGAGCAGTTCTTC. Translating it yields CASSSSGLGESYNEQFF.

The chain uses TRBV6-1 and TRBJ1-5; possible D gene TRBD1, 6 bases. In germline, CDR1 is MNHNS, CDR2 SASEGT. V was pared by 1 base and J by 1 base, with 11 bases between. This CDR3 contains 16 residues. The CDR3 loop is CASSEGVRGSNQPQHF. The DNA for the CDR3 is TGTGCCAGCAGTGAAGGGGTCAGGGGAAGCAATCAGCCCCAGCATTTT.

The chain combines TRBV27 with TRBJ2-7; 7 bases are shared with TRBD1. After removal of 3 bases from V and 2 bases from J, the junction contained 4 bases not matched to a gene. This CDR3 has 14 residues. Germline V lookup: CDR1 MNHEY, CDR2 SMNVEV (reference sequence). The CDR3 loop reads CASSFDRVAYEQYF. CDR3 in DNA: TGTGCCAGCAGTTTCGACAGGGTAGCCTACGAGCAGTACTTC.

Note on this clone: The same CDR3 also results from other DNA sequences found in this sample. V and J are TRBV30 and TRBJ2-6; 8 positions match TRBD1. The CDR3 loop spans 18 amino acids. The germline V gene encodes CDR1 GTSNPN and CDR2 SVGIG (reference sequence). V lost 5 bases to trimming and J lost 0 bases; unmatched junction nucleotides: 12. CDR3 sequence reads: CAWGYGDRGDSGANVLTF. CDR3 DNA: TGTGCCTGGGGATACGGAGACAGGGGAGACTCTGGGGCCAACGTCCTGACTTTC.

The chain links TRBV6-5 to TRBJ1-6; tentative D call: TRBD1 (5 bases). The germline gives CDR1 MNHEY, CDR2 SVGAGI. The CDR3 spans 16 residues. V shed 0 bases and J shed 9 bases, with 15 bases lying between them. The CDR3 sequence is CASSYSIGQGGSPLHF. Written as DNA, the CDR3 is TGTGCCAGCAGTTACTCGATTGGGCAGGGCGGTTCACCCCTCCACTTT.

V and J are TRBV19 and TRBJ2-5; D is possibly TRBD2 (6 bases). Trimming left V 6 bases short and J 1 base short, with 21 bases between. This CDR3 has 17 residues. CDR1 LNHDA and CDR2 SQIVND come from the germline V gene (reference sequence). The CDR3 loop is CASRGRIPIIVQETQYF. CDR3 DNA: TGTGCCAGTAGAGGGAGGATTCCTATCATCGTCCAAGAGACCCAGTACTTC.

The V and J genes are TRBV2 and TRBJ2-1; 8 positions agree with TRBD1. Losses at the gene ends were 6 bases for V and 6 bases for J; bases not matched to a gene: 4. CDR1 and CDR2 from the germline V gene are SNHLY and FYNNEI. The CDR3 spans 13 residues. CDR3 protein: CASSYDRGNEQFF. DNA of the CDR3: TGTGCCAGCAGCTACGACAGGGGCAATGAGCAGTTCTTC. The full variable domain, in which reference TRBV2 and TRBJ2-1 provide the parts outside the CDR3, is EPEVTQTPSHQVTQMGQEVILRCVPISNHLYFYWYRQILGQKVEFLVSFYNNEISEKSEIFDDQFSVERPDGSNFTLKIRSTKLEDSAMYFCASSYDRGNEQFFGPGTRLTVL.

The rearrangement joins TRBV10-1 to TRBJ1-1, with a possible D match to TRBD1 (5 bases). This CDR3 has 13 amino acids. The ends were cut back, 9 bases at V and 1 base at J, with 12 bases in the middle. Per germline, CDR1 WNHNN and CDR2 SYGVQD (reference sequence). DNA for the CDR3: TGCGCCAGGGGGGGACGGGAGAACACTGAAGCTTTCTTT. Amino acid sequence: CARGGRENTEAFF.

The J gene is TRBJ1-3, the V gene TRBV6-5, with D tentatively TRBD1 (5 bases). The CDR3 loop spans 15 amino acids. Trimming cost V 6 bases and J 0 bases, with 12 bases left between them. Germline assignment: CDR1 MNHEY and CDR2 SVGAGI. The CDR3 reads CASRAPGGSGNTIYF. The CDR3 bases are TGTGCCAGCAGAGCCCCCGGGGGCTCTGGAAACACCATATATTTT.

The V gene is TRBV15, the J gene TRBJ1-2; possibly TRBD1 for D (5 bases). The CDR3 extends over 14 amino acids. Trimming took off 3 bases at V and 4 bases at J, with 12 bases between the two ends. Germline assignment: CDR1 LNHNV and CDR2 YYDKDF (reference sequence). The CDR3 region has the DNA TGTGCCACCAGCAGGCCCGGCGGGGCCTATGGCTACACCTTC. Translating gives CATSRPGGAYGYTF. The full variable domain, completed using reference TRBV15 and TRBJ1-2, is DAMVIQNPRYQVTQFGKPVTLSCSQTLNHNVMYWYQQKSSQAPKLLFHYYDKDFNNEADTPDNFQSRRPNTSFCFLDIRSPGLGDTAMYLCATSRPGGAYGYTFGSGTRLTVV.

This chain uses TRBV5-1 with TRBJ2-5, with a possible D match to TRBD2 (6 bases). CDR1 is SGHRS, CDR2 YFSETQ, per germline. The ends were cut back, 0 bases at V and 3 bases at J, with 12 bases in the middle. The CDR3 spans 15 residues. CDR3 nucleotide sequence: TGCGCCAGCAGCTTGGGTCTAGCGCCAAAAGAGACCCAGTACTTC. Protein: CASSLGLAPKETQYF.

The chain recombines TRBV28 with TRBJ1-4; no firm D call. The CDR3 is made up of 15 amino acids. Trimming pared 3 bases from V and 6 bases from J, leaving 14 bases between. Germline-derived CDR1 and CDR2 are MDHEN and SYDVKM. DNA of the CDR3: TGTGCCAGCAGTTTGGGAGGCAGAAGTGATGAAAAACTGTTTTTT. This gives the protein CASSLGGRSDEKLFF.

The sample holds one count of this clone. V gene TRBV29-1 combines with J gene TRBJ2-1; TRBD2 agrees at 8 bases. CDR3 length equals 16 residues. Germline loops: CDR1 SQVTM, CDR2 ANQGSEA. The CDR3 region is CSVDPGGGSSYNEQFF. In DNA form, the CDR3 reads TGCAGTGTAGACCCGGGGGGGGGTAGCTCCTACAATGAGCAGTTCTTC.

The V call is TRBV6-1, the J call TRBJ1-1; TRBD1 is a possible D gene (5 bases). The V end lost 5 bases, the J end lost 1 base, and 8 bases lay between the germline ends. CDR1 and CDR2 from the germline V gene are MNHNS and SASEGT. The CDR3 length is 13 residues. CDR3 sequence reads: CASSLQENTEAFF. In DNA, the CDR3 is TGTGCCAGCAGTTTACAGGAGAACACTGAAGCTTTCTTT.